The 27 T cell receptor beta chains below all came from one sample that was sequenced in a study of blood T cells in healthy people across ages. Using a J-beta primer mix together with a sample-barcoded 5' primer, a second PCR was run for roughly 7 to 11 cycles. From the 5' RACE reads, TCRdb called clonotypes with MiXCR, one entry per CDR3 protein. The sample includes about 400,000 distinct CDR3 sequences, about 49% seen only once; the top ten take 50% to 65%. Input material: blood. The receptors were gathered from a man aged 60 to 69 in good health.

This clonotype occurred a few times. The chain recombines TRBV9 with TRBJ2-7; D assignment may be TRBD1 or TRBD2 (5 bases each). The germline CDR1 and CDR2 sequences are SGDLS and YYNGEE. This CDR3 is built from 14 residues. V lost 0 bases to trimming and J lost 2 bases, with 9 bases between them. The CDR3, as DNA: TGTGCCAGCAGCGTAGGGGACGGACCCTACGAGCAGTACTTC. It is translated as CASSVGDGPYEQYF.

The chain recombines TRBV11-3 with TRBJ2-5; D is undetermined. The CDR3 runs to 14 residues. The germline gives CDR1 SGHNT, CDR2 YENEEA. The V gene lost 5 bases and the J gene lost 5 bases, with 15 bases spanning the gap. CDR3 in amino acids: CASSVGPPEETQYF. The CDR3 nucleotides are TGTGCCAGCAGCGTCGGCCCTCCTGAGGAGACCCAGTACTTC.

There are a few counts of this clonotype. This may be a read error, as it is one base from a much larger clone. The chain links TRBV20-1 to TRBJ2-1; TRBD2 aligns across 7 bases. TRBJ2-7 explains the end of the DNA better; the J call may be wrong. The germline V gene encodes CDR1 DFQATT and CDR2 SNEGSKA (reference sequence). The CDR3 sequence is 12 residues long. The CDR3 sequence: CSARGGYNEQYF. CDR3 sequence (DNA): TGCAGTGCTAGGGGGGGGTACAATGAGCAGTACTTC.

This clonotype occurred a few times. CDR3 protein: CAIRSGQSTDTQYF. CDR3 in DNA: TGTGCCATCAGGAGCGGACAGAGCACAGATACGCAGTATTTT. The J gene is TRBJ2-3, the V gene TRBV10-3, with a tentative D call TRBD1 (6 bases). The CDR3 length is 14 residues. The V end was cut by 6 bases, the J end by 0 bases, with 10 bases between. Per the germline V gene, CDR1 is ENHRY and CDR2 is SYGVKD.

J is TRBJ2-1 and V is TRBV4-2; 11 bases are a match to TRBD2. Germline values: CDR1 LGHNA, CDR2 YNFKEQ. With 11 bases clipped from V and 5 bases from J, the junction kept 8 bases outside the gene matches. The CDR3 loop spans 14 amino acids. The CDR3 coding sequence is TGTGCCGCGGGAGCACTAGCGGGGGACAATGAGCAGTTCTTC. Translation: CAAGALAGDNEQFF.

This clonotype was recorded a few times. The chain employs TRBV25-1 and TRBJ2-2; a possible D gene is TRBD1 (6 bases). Germline V gives CDR1 MGHDK, CDR2 SYGVNS. The CDR3 is 14 amino acids. Deletions cut 0 bases from V and 7 bases from J, with 9 bases between. Here the CDR3 reads CASSEYLGGGELFF. The CDR3 nucleotides read TGTGCCAGCAGTGAATACCTAGGGGGCGGGGAGCTGTTTTTT.

This rearrangement joins TRBV24-1 to TRBJ2-5, with D perhaps TRBD2 (6 bases). The CDR3 is 16 residues long. The germline CDR1 and CDR2 sequences are KGHDR and SFDVKD. V was shortened by 3 bases and J by 1 base, with 14 bases between the two germline ends. CDR3 protein: CATSDRGSPLQETQYF. The CDR3 DNA is TGTGCCACCAGTGATCGGGGGAGCCCGCTCCAAGAGACCCAGTACTTC.

A few counts support this clonotype. The genes are TRBV7-2 and TRBJ2-1, with TRBD1 matching over 7 bases. This CDR3 spans 12 amino acids. Trimming removed 5 bases from V and 10 bases from J; junction bases left unmatched: 5. The germline CDR1 and CDR2 sequences are SGHTA and FQGNSA. CDR3 bases: TGTGCCAGCAGCAACATGGGACAGGAGCAGTTCTTC. Translating it yields CASSNMGQEQFF. Combining the CDR3 with reference TRBV7-2 and TRBJ2-1 gives the whole variable domain GAGVSQSPSNKVTEKGKDVELRCDPISGHTALYWYRQSLGQGLEFLIYFQGNSAPDKSGLPSDRFSAERTGGSVSTLTIQRTQQEDSAVYLCASSNMGQEQFFGPGTRLTVL.

There are a few counts of this clonotype. The chain links TRBV6-1 to TRBJ2-3, with TRBD1 identical over 10 bases. The germline V gene has CDR1 MNHNS and CDR2 SASEGT. The CDR3 has 16 residues. Germline trimming cut 4 bases from V and 3 bases from J; bases unmatched to any gene: 7. The CDR3 DNA reads TGTGCCAGCAGTGCGGTACCGGGACAGGGGACAGATACGCAGTATTTT. This sequence encodes CASSAVPGQGTDTQYF.

This sequence joins TRBV6-2 or TRBV6-3 and TRBJ2-3, with D possibly matching TRBD2 (7 bases). Trimming shortened V by 5 bases and J by 3 bases, and 21 bases separated the two germline ends. CDR1 and CDR2 from the germline V gene are MNHEY and SVGEGT. This CDR3 is built from 17 residues. This chain's CDR3 is CASSPRLRGGGTDTQYF. The CDR3, as DNA: TGTGCCAGCAGTCCACGCCTAAGGGGGGGAGGGACAGATACGCAGTATTTT.

The chain links TRBV7-2 to TRBJ2-7; 7 nucleotides align to TRBD1. V was clipped by 8 bases and J by 2 bases; unmatched bases: 9. The CDR3 covers 14 residues. In germline, CDR1 is SGHTA, CDR2 FQGNSA. The CDR3 DNA reads as TGTGCCAGCGAGAGGGGGCCTGAGCCCTACGAGCAGTACTTC. It translates to CASERGPEPYEQYF.

Only one count was recorded for this clonotype. The chain recombines TRBV4-3 with TRBJ2-3; tentatively, D is TRBD1 (5 bases). CDR1 and CDR2 from the germline V gene are LGHNA and YSLEER. Trimming removed 2 bases from V and 0 bases from J, with 15 bases in between. This CDR3 has 17 amino acids. CDR3: CASSQLQGPSSTDTQYF. CDR3 DNA: TGCGCCAGCAGCCAACTCCAGGGTCCCTCTAGCACAGATACGCAGTATTTT.

This clonotype has just a few counts. The J gene is TRBJ2-7, the V gene TRBV20-1; 11 bases line up with TRBD2. This CDR3 has 17 amino acids. The V gene end was trimmed by 1 base and the J gene end by 0 bases; junction bases not matched to a gene: 8. Germline V gene lookup returns CDR1 DFQATT and CDR2 SNEGSKA (reference sequence). CDR3 DNA: TGCAGTGCTAGAGCTCGATCTAGCGGGGGGAGCTCCTACGAGCAGTACTTC. It yields the protein CSARARSSGGSSYEQYF.

J is TRBJ2-7 and V is TRBV24-1; D unresolved. This CDR3 spans 18 amino acids. V was shortened by 1 base and J by 2 bases, with 20 bases between the two germline ends. Germline lookup yields CDR1 KGHDR and CDR2 SFDVKD. Here the CDR3 DNA reads TGTGCCACCAGTGATTTTTCCCTCGCCGGGCCCACACCCTACGAGCAGTACTTC. Amino acid sequence: CATSDFSLAGPTPYEQYF.

Note on this clonotype: A much larger clone sits a single nucleotide away, making a read error possible. V and J are TRBV5-6 and TRBJ2-3; 9 nucleotides line up with TRBD1. The CDR3 length is 16 residues. Germline CDR1 is SGHDT and CDR2 is YYEEEE. Written as DNA, the CDR3 is TGTGCCTGCAGCTTGGTTGGGACAGGGTACGCAGATACGCAGTATTTT. Its protein is CACSLVGTGYADTQYF.

The V and J genes are TRBV5-1 and TRBJ2-7; D is perhaps TRBD2 (5 bases). V lost 1 base, J lost 5 bases, and 7 bases lay in between. The CDR3 loop spans 12 amino acids. Germline CDR1 SGHRS, CDR2 YFSETQ. The CDR3 DNA reads as TGCGCCAGCAGCTTGTACGGGGACGAGCAGTACTTC. This translates into CASSLYGDEQYF.

The J gene is TRBJ1-6, the V gene TRBV6-4, with 11 bases identical to TRBD1. Unmatched junction bases numbered 6, after V lost 3 bases and J lost 11 bases. The germline gives CDR1 MRHNA, CDR2 SNTAGT. The CDR3 is 15 amino acids. Here the CDR3 reads CASSESGTGGPPLHF. Here the CDR3 DNA reads TGTGCCAGCAGTGAATCCGGGACAGGGGGACCACCCCTCCACTTT.

This clonotype was observed at least ten times. This rearrangement joins TRBV28 to TRBJ2-1; TRBD2 matches 7 bases. Germline V gene lookup returns CDR1 MDHEN and CDR2 SYDVKM. V shed 6 bases and J 0 bases; nucleotides not matched to a gene: 11. The CDR3 length is 17 residues. The DNA for the CDR3 is TGTGCCAGCAGGGCTGATCTAGCGGCTAGCTCCTACAATGAGCAGTTCTTC. Translated, it gives CASRADLAASSYNEQFF.

The chain joins TRBV20-1 to TRBJ2-3; 8 bases are a match to TRBD2. The CDR3 is made up of 15 amino acids. In germline, CDR1 is DFQATT, CDR2 SNEGSKA (reference sequence). Germline trimming cut 3 bases from V and 4 bases from J; bases unmatched to any gene: 9. CDR3 region: CSASAGAGGADTQYF. Here the CDR3 DNA reads TGCAGTGCTAGTGCCGGGGCCGGGGGGGCAGATACGCAGTATTTT.

The chain recombines TRBV3-1 with TRBJ2-4, with 14 bases aligning to TRBD2. J gave up 3 bases and V 2 bases, and 9 bases lay outside the gene matches. The CDR3 consists of 19 residues. Germline values: CDR1 LGHDT, CDR2 YNNKEL (reference sequence). CDR3 sequence: CASSQYQRLAGGGKNIQYF. CDR3 DNA: TGTGCCAGCAGCCAATATCAGAGACTAGCGGGAGGGGGCAAAAACATTCAGTACTTC.

In its sample, this clonotype was seen a few times. The chain carries TRBV12-3 or TRBV12-4 and TRBJ2-3; perhaps TRBD2 as D (5 bases). The CDR3 consists of 14 residues. Trimming cost V 1 base and J 6 bases, with 11 bases left between them. Here the CDR3 reads CASSLGPAADTQYF. Written as DNA, the CDR3 is TGTGCCAGCAGTTTAGGTCCAGCGGCGGATACGCAGTATTTT.

The gene calls are TRBV21-1 and TRBJ2-7; the table's TRBD1 call for D was not verified on the DNA. TRBV21-1 is marked as a pseudogene. The CDR3 sequence is 16 residues long. The CDR3 DNA follows: TGTGCCAGCACCCTCAGGGTTGGGACAGGGTGGTACGAGCAGTACTTC. It encodes CASTLRVGTGWYEQYF.

This clonotype was seen more than once but under ten times. The V and J genes are TRBV5-1 and TRBJ2-1, with 8 bases aligning to TRBD2. This CDR3 spans 15 amino acids. Germline CDR1 SGHRS, CDR2 YFSETQ. V lost 4 bases and J lost 5; bases outside the gene matches: 8. CDR3 sequence reads: CASSTGTRANNEQFF. The CDR3 nucleotides are TGCGCCAGCAGCACCGGGACTAGAGCGAACAATGAGCAGTTCTTC.

This clonotype was observed a few times. J is TRBJ2-7 and V is TRBV6-1; the D gene is possibly TRBD1 (5 bases). The CDR3 consists of 13 residues. Between the trimmed V and J ends, which lost 5 bases and 2 bases, there was a span of 10 bases. The V gene's germline CDR1 is MNHNS and CDR2 SASEGT. In DNA form, the CDR3 reads TGTGCCAGCAGTCAGGGATCGACCTACGAGCAGTACTTC. Amino acid sequence: CASSQGSTYEQYF.

On this clonotype: This clone may be a read error of a much larger clone one base away. The rearrangement uses TRBV20-1 and TRBJ2-1; TRBD2 aligns across 10 bases. This CDR3 contains 16 residues. Trimming removed 3 bases from V and 8 bases from J; junction bases left unmatched: 13. CDR1 and CDR2 (germline): DFQATT, SNEGSKA (reference sequence). The CDR3 coding sequence is TGCAGTGCTAGCCACCGAGCGGGAGGGCCGGTGGATGAGCAGTTCTTC. Translating it yields CSASHRAGGPVDEQFF.

This clonotype came up a few times. The V and J genes are TRBV29-1 and TRBJ2-3; the match to TRBD2 covers 9 bases. The germline V gene encodes CDR1 SQVTM and CDR2 ANQGSEA. Trimming cost V 4 bases and J 6 bases; bases outside gene matches: 8. CDR3 length: 14 residues. The CDR3 loop is CSVALAGRGDTQYF. CDR3 nucleotide sequence: TGCAGCGTTGCGCTAGCGGGACGAGGGGATACGCAGTATTTT.

This clonotype has only a few counts. The chain employs TRBV6-2 or TRBV6-3 and TRBJ2-5; perhaps D is TRBD1 or TRBD2 (5 bases each). V was clipped by 7 bases and J by 7 bases, with 19 bases between them. Germline V gene lookup returns CDR1 MNHEY and CDR2 SVGEGT. The CDR3 is made up of 14 amino acids. The CDR3 sequence is CASKFEEWGLTQYF. Here the CDR3 DNA reads TGTGCCAGCAAATTTGAGGAGTGGGGGTTGACCCAGTACTTC.